The present entry profiles one T cell receptor (beta chain) with its context. The antigen remains undetermined. Libraries for TCR beta were made by quantitative 5'-RACE with molecular barcodes. From the 5' RACE reads, TCRdb called clonotypes with MiXCR, one entry per CDR3 protein. Of under 250,000 distinct CDR3 sequences listed, about 10% are singletons. The data were taken from a study of CD8 T cells in ankylosing spondylitis. Regarding the study as a whole: Disease-linked clones proved CD8+ and comparatively uncommon in peripheral blood. Within matched ankylosing spondylitis synovial fluid, disease-linked clones were reportedly significantly enriched. Blood from ankylosing spondylitis patients appeared to carry a characteristic eight-variant TCR beta motif.

V lost 2 bases, J lost 1 base, and 12 bases lay in between. The CDR3 length is 15 residues. Germline V gene sequence: CDR1 SGHRS, CDR2 YFSETQ. Source material: blood, either unsorted or a sorted T cell fraction (not recorded which). The receptor's source is a male donor with ankylosing spondylitis or in good health (not recorded which). The chain uses TRBV5-1 and TRBJ1-1, with a tentative D call TRBD1 (6 bases). CDR3 nucleotides: TGCGCCAGCAGCTTAATACAGGGAGGGAACACTGAAGCTTTCTTT. It yields the protein CASSLIQGGNTEAFF.